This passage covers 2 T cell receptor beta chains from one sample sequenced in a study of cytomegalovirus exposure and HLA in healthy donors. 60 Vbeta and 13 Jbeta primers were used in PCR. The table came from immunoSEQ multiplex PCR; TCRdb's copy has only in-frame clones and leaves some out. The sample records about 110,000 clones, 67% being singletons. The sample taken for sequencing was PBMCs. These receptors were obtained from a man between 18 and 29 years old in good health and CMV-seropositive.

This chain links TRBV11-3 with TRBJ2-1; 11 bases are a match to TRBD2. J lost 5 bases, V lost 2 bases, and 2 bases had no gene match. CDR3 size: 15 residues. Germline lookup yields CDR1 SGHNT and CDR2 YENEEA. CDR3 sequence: CASSLQGLADNEQFF. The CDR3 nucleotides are TGTGCCAGCAGCTTACAGGGACTAGCGGACAATGAGCAGTTCTTC.

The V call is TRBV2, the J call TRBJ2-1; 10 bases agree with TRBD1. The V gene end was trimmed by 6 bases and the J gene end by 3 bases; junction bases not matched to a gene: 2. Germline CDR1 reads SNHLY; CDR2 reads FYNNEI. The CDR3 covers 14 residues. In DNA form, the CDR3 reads TGTGCCAGCAGCCGGGACAGGGGCTACAATGAGCAGTTCTTC. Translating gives CASSRDRGYNEQFF.